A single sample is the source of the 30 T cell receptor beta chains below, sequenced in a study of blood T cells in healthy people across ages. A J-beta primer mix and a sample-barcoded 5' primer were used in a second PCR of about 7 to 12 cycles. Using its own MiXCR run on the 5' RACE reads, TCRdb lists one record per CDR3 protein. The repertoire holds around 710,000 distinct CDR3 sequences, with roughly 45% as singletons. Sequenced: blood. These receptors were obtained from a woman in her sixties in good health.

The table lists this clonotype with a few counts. CDR3: CASSGTSGSYNEQFF. DNA of the CDR3: TGTGCCAGCAGTGGGACTAGCGGATCCTACAATGAGCAGTTCTTC. V gene TRBV2 combines with J gene TRBJ2-1, with 10 bases identical to TRBD2. The CDR3 contains 15 residues. Germline V gene sequence: CDR1 SNHLY, CDR2 FYNNEI. Trimming removed 4 bases from V and 1 base from J; junction bases left unmatched: 1.

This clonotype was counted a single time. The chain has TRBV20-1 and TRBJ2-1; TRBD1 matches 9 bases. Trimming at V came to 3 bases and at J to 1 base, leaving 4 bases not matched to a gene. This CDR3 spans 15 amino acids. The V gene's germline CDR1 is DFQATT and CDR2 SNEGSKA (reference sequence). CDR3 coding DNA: TGCAGTGCTAGGGACAGGGGATGGTCCTACAATGAGCAGTTCTTC. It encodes CSARDRGWSYNEQFF.

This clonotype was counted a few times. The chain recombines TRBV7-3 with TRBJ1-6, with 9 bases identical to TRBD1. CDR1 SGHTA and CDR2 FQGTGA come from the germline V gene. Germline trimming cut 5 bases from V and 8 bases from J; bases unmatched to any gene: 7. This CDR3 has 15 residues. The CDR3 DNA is TGTGCCAGCAGCGTATCCGGGACAGGGTATTCACCCCTCCACTTT. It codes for CASSVSGTGYSPLHF. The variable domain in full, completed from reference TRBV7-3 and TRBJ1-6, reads GAGVSQTPSNKVTEKGKYVELRCDPISGHTALYWYRQSLGQGPEFLIYFQGTGAADDSGLPNDRFFAVRPEGSVSTLKIQRTERGDSAVYLCASSVSGTGYSPLHFGNGTRLTVT.

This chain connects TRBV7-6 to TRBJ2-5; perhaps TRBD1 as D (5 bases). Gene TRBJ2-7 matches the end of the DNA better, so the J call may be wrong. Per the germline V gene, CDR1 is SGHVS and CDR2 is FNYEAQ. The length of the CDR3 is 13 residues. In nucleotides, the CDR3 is TGTGCCAGCAGTGTAGGGGAATCCTACGAGCAGTACTTC. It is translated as CASSVGESYEQYF.

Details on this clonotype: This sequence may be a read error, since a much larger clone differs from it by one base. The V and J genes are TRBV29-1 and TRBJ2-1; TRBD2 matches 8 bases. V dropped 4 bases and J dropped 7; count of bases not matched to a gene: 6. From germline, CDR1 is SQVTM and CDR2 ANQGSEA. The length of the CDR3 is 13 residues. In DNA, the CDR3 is TGCAGCGTTGGAGCGGGAGCCAGGAATGAGCAGTTCTTC. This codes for CSVGAGARNEQFF.

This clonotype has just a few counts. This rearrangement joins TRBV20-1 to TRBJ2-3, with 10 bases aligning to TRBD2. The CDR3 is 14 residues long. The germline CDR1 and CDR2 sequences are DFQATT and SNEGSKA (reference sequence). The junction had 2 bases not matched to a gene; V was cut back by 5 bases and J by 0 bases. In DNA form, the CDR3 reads TGCAGTGCTTCGACTAGCGGGAGCACAGATACGCAGTATTTT. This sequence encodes CSASTSGSTDTQYF.

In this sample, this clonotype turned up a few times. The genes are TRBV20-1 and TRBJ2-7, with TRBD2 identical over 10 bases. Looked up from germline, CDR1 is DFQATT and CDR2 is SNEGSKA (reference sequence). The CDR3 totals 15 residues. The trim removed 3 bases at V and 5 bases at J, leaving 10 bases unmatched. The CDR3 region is CSARGPSGSLNEQYF. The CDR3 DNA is TGCAGTGCTAGGGGCCCTAGCGGGAGCTTGAACGAGCAGTACTTC.

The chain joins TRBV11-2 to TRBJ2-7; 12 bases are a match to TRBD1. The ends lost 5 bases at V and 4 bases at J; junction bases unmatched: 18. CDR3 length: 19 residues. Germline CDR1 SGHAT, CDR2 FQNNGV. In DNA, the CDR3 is TGTGCCAGCAGCCGAAGATCTTTTAACCCGGGACAGGGGGCATACGAGCAGTACTTC. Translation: CASSRRSFNPGQGAYEQYF.

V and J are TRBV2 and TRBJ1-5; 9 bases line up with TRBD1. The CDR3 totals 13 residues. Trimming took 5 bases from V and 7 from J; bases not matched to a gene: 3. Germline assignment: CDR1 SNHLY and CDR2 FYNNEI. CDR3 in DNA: TGTGCCAGCAGTACAGGGGGCTCACAGCCCCAGCATTTT. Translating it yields CASSTGGSQPQHF.

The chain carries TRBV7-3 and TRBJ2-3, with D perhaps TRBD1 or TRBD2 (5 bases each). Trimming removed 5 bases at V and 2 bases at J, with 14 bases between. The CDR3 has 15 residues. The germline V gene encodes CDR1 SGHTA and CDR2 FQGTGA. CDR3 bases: TGTGCCAGCAGCCCGAGAGAGGGGTACACAGATACGCAGTATTTT. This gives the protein CASSPREGYTDTQYF.

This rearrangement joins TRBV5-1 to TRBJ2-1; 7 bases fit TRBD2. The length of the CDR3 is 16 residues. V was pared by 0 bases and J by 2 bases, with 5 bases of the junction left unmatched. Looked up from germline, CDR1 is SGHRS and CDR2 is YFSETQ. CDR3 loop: CASSLVGAGTYNEQFF. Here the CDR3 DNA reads TGCGCCAGCAGCTTGGTTGGAGCGGGGACCTACAATGAGCAGTTCTTC. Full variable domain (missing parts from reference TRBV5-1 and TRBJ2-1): KAGVTQTPRYLIKTRGQQVTLSCSPISGHRSVSWYQQTPGQGLQFLFEYFSETQRNKGNFPGRFSGRQFSNSRSEMNVSTLELGDSALYLCASSLVGAGTYNEQFFGPGTRLTVL.

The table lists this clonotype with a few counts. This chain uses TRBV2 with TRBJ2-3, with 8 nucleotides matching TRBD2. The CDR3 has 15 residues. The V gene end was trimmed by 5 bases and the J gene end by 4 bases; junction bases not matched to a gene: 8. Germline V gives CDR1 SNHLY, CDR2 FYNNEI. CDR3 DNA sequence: TGTGCCAGCAGTAAAATCCGGGGGGGCCCAGATACGCAGTATTTT. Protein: CASSKIRGGPDTQYF.

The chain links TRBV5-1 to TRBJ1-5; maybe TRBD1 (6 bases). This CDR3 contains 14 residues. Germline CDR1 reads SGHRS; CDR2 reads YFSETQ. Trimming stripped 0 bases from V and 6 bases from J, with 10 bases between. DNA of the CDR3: TGCGCCAGCAGCTTGGACCCAGGGGCTCAGCCCCAGCATTTT. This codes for CASSLDPGAQPQHF.

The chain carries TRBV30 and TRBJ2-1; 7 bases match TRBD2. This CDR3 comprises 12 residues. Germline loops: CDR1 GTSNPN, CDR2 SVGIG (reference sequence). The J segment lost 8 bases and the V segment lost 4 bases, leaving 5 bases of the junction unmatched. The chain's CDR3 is CAWMGTIDEQFF. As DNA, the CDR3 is TGTGCCTGGATGGGGACTATCGATGAGCAGTTCTTC.

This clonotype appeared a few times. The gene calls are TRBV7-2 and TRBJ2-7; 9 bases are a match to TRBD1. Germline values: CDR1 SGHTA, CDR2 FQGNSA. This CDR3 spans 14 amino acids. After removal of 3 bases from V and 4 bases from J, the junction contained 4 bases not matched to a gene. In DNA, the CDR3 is TGTGCCAGCAGCTTCGACAGGGGGAGATACGAGCAGTACTTC. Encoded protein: CASSFDRGRYEQYF.

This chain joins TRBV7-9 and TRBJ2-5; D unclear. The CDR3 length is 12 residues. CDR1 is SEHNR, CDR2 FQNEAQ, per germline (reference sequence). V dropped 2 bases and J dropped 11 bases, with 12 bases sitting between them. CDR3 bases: TGTGCCAGCAGCTTAAGCGACAATGAGCAGTACTTC. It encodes CASSLSDNEQYF.

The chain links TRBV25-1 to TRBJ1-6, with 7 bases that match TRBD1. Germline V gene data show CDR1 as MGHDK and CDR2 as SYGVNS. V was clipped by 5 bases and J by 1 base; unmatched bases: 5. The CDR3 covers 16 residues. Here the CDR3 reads CASSPHRGSYNSPLHF. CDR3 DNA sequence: TGTGCCAGCAGTCCCCACAGGGGTTCCTATAATTCACCCCTCCACTTT.

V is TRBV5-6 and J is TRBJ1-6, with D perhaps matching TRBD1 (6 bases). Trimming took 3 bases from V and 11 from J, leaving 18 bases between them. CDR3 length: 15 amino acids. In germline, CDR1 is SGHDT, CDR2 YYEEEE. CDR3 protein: CASSSWGASWTPLHF. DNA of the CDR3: TGTGCCAGCAGCTCGTGGGGGGCCTCTTGGACACCCCTCCACTTT.

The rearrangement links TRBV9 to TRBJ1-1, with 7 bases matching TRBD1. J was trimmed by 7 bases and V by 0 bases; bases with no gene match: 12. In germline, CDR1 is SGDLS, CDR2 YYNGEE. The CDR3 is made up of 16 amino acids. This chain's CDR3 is CASSVAVQGLNGEAFF. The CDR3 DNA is TGTGCCAGCAGCGTAGCTGTACAGGGGTTAAACGGTGAAGCTTTCTTT.

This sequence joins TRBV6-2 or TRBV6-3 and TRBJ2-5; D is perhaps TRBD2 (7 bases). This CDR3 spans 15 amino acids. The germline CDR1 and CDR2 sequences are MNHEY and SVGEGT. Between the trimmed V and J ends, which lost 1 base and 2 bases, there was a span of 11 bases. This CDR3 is CASSYWEGDQETQYF. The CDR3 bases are TGTGCCAGCAGTTACTGGGAGGGGGATCAAGAGACCCAGTACTTC.

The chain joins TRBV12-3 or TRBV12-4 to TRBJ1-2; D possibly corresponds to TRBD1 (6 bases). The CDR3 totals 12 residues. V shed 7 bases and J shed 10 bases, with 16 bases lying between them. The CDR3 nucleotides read TGTGCCAGCAATTCGGGGGGCTTTGACTACACCTTC. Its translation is CASNSGGFDYTF.

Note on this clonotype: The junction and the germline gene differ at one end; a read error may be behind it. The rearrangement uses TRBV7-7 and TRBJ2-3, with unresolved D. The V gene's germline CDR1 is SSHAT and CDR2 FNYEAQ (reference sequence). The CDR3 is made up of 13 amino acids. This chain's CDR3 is CAGSSSRSDTQYF. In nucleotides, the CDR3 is TGTGCCGGCAGCTCGTCTAGGTCAGATACGCAGTATTTT.

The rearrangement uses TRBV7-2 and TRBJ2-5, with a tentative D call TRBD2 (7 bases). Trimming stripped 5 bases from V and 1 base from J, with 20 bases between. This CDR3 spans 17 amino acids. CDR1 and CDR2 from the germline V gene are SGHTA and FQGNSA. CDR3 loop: CASSVQGGRAIQETQYF. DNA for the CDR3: TGTGCCAGCAGCGTTCAAGGGGGGAGGGCCATCCAAGAGACCCAGTACTTC.

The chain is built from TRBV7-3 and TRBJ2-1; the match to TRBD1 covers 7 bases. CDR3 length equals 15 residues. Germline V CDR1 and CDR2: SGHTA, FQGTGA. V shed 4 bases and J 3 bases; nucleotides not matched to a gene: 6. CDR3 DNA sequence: TGTGCCAGCAGCTCAATGGACAGGAGCTACAATGAGCAGTTCTTC. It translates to CASSSMDRSYNEQFF.

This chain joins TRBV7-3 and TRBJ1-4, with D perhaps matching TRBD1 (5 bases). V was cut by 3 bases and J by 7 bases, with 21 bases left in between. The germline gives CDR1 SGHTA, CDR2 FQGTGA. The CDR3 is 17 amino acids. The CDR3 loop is CASSLVRAGVYFEKLFF. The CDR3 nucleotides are TGTGCCAGCAGCTTGGTCAGGGCCGGGGTTTACTTTGAAAAACTGTTTTTT.

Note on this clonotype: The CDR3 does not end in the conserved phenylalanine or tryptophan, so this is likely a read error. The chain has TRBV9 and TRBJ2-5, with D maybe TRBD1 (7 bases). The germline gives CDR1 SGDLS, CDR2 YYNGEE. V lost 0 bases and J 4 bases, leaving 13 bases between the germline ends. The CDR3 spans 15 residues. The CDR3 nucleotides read TGTGCCAGCAGCGTAGCCGACAGGGAGGCAGAGACCCAGTACCTC. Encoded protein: CASSVADREAETQYL.

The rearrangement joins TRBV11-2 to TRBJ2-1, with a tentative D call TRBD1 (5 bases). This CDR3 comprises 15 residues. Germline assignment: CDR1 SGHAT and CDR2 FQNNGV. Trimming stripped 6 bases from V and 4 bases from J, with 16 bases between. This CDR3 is CASSPGSKGYNEQFF. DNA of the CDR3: TGTGCCAGCAGTCCCGGGTCTAAGGGGTACAATGAGCAGTTCTTC.

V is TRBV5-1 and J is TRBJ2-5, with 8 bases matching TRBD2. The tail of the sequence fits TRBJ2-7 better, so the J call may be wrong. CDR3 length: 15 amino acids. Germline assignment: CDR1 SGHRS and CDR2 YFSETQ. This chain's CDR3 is CASSLGGGQIYEQYF. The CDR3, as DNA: TGCGCCAGCAGCTTGGGCGGGGGGCAGATCTACGAGCAGTACTTC.

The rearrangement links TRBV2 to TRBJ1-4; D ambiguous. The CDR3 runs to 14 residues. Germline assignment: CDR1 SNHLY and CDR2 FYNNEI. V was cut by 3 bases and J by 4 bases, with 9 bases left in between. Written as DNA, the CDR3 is TGTGCCAGCAGTGAGGACTTAATTAATGAAAAACTGTTTTTT. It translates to CASSEDLINEKLFF.

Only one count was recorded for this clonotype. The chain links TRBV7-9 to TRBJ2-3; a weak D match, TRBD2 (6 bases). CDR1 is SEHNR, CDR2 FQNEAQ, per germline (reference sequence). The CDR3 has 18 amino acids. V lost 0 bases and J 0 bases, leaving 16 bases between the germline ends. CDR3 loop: CASSLAEGMHPSTDTQYF. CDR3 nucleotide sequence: TGTGCCAGCAGCTTAGCGGAGGGTATGCACCCTAGCACAGATACGCAGTATTTT.